This T cell receptor (beta chain) was sequenced during a study of Ad26.COV2.S vaccination and SARS-CoV-2 variants. Study summary: Intramuscularly, Ad26.COV2.S was given either once or twice, 56 days apart. General observations from the study: Vaccinated individuals (as opposed to placebo recipients) had higher spike-specific TCR breadth.

The CDR3 is made up of 13 amino acids. The V gene end was trimmed by 7 bases and the J gene end by 5 bases; junction bases not matched to a gene: 5. The germline V gene has CDR1 SGHAT and CDR2 FQNNGV. The treatment is: over 15 received Ad26.COV2.S at low or high dose, single or two shots; 5 received placebo; per-sample allocation not given. Samples were taken on day 63 after the first vaccine or placebo injection. Within Boston, the person who donated was an adult of 18-55 years. In the vaccine, an Ad26 vector expressed the SARS-CoV-2 spike of the Wuhan strain. The repertoire was sequenced with immunoSEQ multiplex PCR; TCRdb's copy has only in-frame clones and lacks some. The table records about 350,000 clones, 65% to 90% of them present only once. This clone was counted a single time. Antigen specificity is unknown.

V and J are TRBV11-2 and TRBJ2-7, with 10 bases identical to TRBD2. The material sequenced was peripheral blood, taken in a trial of Ad26.COV2.S vaccine versus placebo. The source is a person aged 18-60 years who received the Ad26.COV2.S COVID-19 vaccine or a placebo. CDR3 nucleotides: TGTGCCAGCAACCGAGCGGGAGGGGACGAGCAGTACTTC. Amino acids: CASNRAGGDEQYF.